This T cell receptor (beta chain) emerged from a study of circulating and synovial CD4+ cells in juvenile arthritis. This CDR3 spans 14 amino acids. The germline V gene encodes CDR1 LNHDA and CDR2 SQIVND (reference sequence). V lost 5 bases to trimming and J lost 8 bases, with 19 bases between them. A few counts support this clone. The repertoire was sequenced with immunoSEQ multiplex PCR; TCRdb's copy has only in-frame clones and lacks some. The sample lists 30,000 to 40,000 clones, nearly 95% occurring once. This rearrangement joins TRBV19 to TRBJ2-7; tentatively, D is TRBD1 (6 bases). Sequencing used CD4+ T cells from blood. The source is a human donor with juvenile idiopathic arthritis. Here the CDR3 DNA reads TGTGCCAGTAGTGGGAACAGGGATTCGATAAAGCAGTACTTC. Translated: CASSGNRDSIKQYF.